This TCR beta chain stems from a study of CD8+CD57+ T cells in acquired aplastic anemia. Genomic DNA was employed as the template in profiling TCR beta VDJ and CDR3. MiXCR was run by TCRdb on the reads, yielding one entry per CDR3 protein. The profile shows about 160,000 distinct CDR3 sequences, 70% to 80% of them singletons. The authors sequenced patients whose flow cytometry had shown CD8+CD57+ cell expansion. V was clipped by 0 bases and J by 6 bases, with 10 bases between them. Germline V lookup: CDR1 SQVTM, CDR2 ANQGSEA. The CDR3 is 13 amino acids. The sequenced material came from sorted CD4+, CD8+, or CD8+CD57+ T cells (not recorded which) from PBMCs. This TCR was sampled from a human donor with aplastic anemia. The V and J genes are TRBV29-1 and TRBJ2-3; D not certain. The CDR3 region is CSVEDLVRDTQYF. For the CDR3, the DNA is TGCAGCGTTGAAGATCTGGTGCGGGATACGCAGTATTTT.